Following are 16 T cell receptor beta chains from one sample sequenced in a study of T cell responses to AZD1222 COVID-19 vaccine. Libraries were prepared by immunoSEQ multiplex PCR; TCRdb keeps only in-frame clonotypes and omits some of them. This repertoire shows roughly 170,000 clones, about nine tenths found once; its top ten account for around 2.9%. Specimen: peripheral blood, collected on day 0 of AZD1222 vaccination. The receptor source for this set is an adult in good health.

The chain employs TRBV12-3 or TRBV12-4 and TRBJ2-7; D is uncertain. Trimming cost V 9 bases and J 1 base, with 13 bases left between them. The CDR3 has 13 residues. DNA of the CDR3: TGTGCCAGTGCCCAAAGGATATCCTACGAGCAGTACTTC. Protein: CASAQRISYEQYF.

This clone was observed a few times. The genes are TRBV5-6 and TRBJ2-1; D is unresolved. The V end lost 2 bases, the J end lost 10 bases, and 7 bases lay between the germline ends. Germline values: CDR1 SGHDT, CDR2 YYEEEE. This CDR3 contains 11 residues. CDR3 sequence: CASSFMGEQFF. Here the CDR3 DNA reads TGTGCCAGCAGCTTCATGGGCGAGCAGTTCTTC.

The chain carries TRBV5-4 and TRBJ1-2; D is unclear. This CDR3 contains 15 residues. V lost 0 bases and J 1 base, leaving 10 bases between the germline ends. CDR1 and CDR2 from the germline V gene are SGHNT and YYREEE (reference sequence). The CDR3 nucleotides read TGTGCCAGCAGCTTGGGCGGAAACGTTAACTATGGCTACACCTTC. Translation: CASSLGGNVNYGYTF.

This clone was seen a single time. The rearrangement uses TRBV6-4 and TRBJ2-7; D is undetermined. Germline CDR1 MRHNA, CDR2 SNTAGT. The V end lost 10 bases, the J end lost 6 bases, and 7 bases lay between the germline ends. The length of the CDR3 is 9 residues. The CDR3 region has the DNA TGTGCCATCCCGAGCGAGCAGTACTTC. It yields the protein CAIPSEQYF.

The rearrangement links TRBV3-1 (or the pseudogene TRBV3-2) to TRBJ2-7, with D possibly TRBD2 on 7 matching bases. The germline V gene has CDR1 LGHDT and CDR2 YNNKEL (reference sequence). The length of the CDR3 is 16 residues. With 0 bases removed from V and 4 bases from J, the gap between germline ends came to 16 bases. CDR3 protein: CASSQDLGGGGYEQYF. CDR3 nucleotide sequence: TGTGCCAGCAGCCAAGATCTTGGCGGGGGCGGGTACGAGCAGTACTTC.

This chain links TRBV7-9 with TRBJ1-2; D gene uncertain. V shed 6 bases and J shed 2 bases, with 7 bases lying between them. The CDR3 extends over 12 amino acids. From germline, CDR1 is SEHNR and CDR2 FQNEAQ (reference sequence). This CDR3 reads CASRGGNYGYTF. The CDR3 DNA reads TGTGCCAGCAGAGGCGGGAACTATGGCTACACCTTC.

This chain connects TRBV7-2 to TRBJ1-2; D not certain. The germline V and J ends were trimmed by 5 bases and 2 bases, with 12 bases remaining between them. CDR1 and CDR2 (germline): SGHTA, FQGNSA. CDR3 length equals 14 residues. Written as DNA, the CDR3 is TGTGCCAGCAGCCTTCCTGGCAGGAACTATGGCTACACCTTC. Protein product: CASSLPGRNYGYTF.

The gene calls are TRBV9 and TRBJ2-7; the match to TRBD1 covers 7 bases. CDR1 SGDLS and CDR2 YYNGEE come from the germline V gene. Trimming removed 0 bases from V and 3 bases from J; junction bases left unmatched: 6. CDR3 size: 15 residues. CDR3 amino acids: CASSVGTGLIYEQYF. In DNA form, the CDR3 reads TGTGCCAGCAGCGTAGGGACAGGACTGATCTACGAGCAGTACTTC.

This clone was seen a handful of times. CDR3 region: CASSSLRTAGETQYF. CDR3 DNA: TGTGCCAGCAGTTCCCTTCGGACGGCGGGAGAGACCCAGTACTTC. This rearrangement joins TRBV6-2 or TRBV6-3 to TRBJ2-5; D is perhaps TRBD2 (5 bases). V lost 4 bases and J 4 bases, leaving 16 bases between the germline ends. The length of the CDR3 is 15 residues. Germline loops: CDR1 MNHEY, CDR2 SVGEGT.

V and J are TRBV6-5 and TRBJ2-2; D is uncertain. The V and J ends lost 6 bases and 5 bases respectively, with 4 bases between them. This CDR3 is 11 amino acids long. Germline V gene lookup returns CDR1 MNHEY and CDR2 SVGAGI. CDR3 bases: TGTGCCAGCAGGAGGACCGGGGAGCTGTTTTTT. Its translation is CASRRTGELFF.

The gene calls are TRBV7-2 and TRBJ2-1, with unresolved D. This CDR3 region has 12 residues. V lost 5 bases to trimming and J lost 4 bases, with 6 bases between them. The V gene's germline CDR1 is SGHTA and CDR2 FQGNSA. For the CDR3, the DNA is TGTGCCAGCAGCCGAATGTACAATGAGCAGTTCTTC. This gives the protein CASSRMYNEQFF.

This clone was seen only once. The rearrangement joins TRBV5-5 to TRBJ2-7; D possibly corresponds to TRBD1 (5 bases). Trimming removed 0 bases from V and 7 bases from J, with 17 bases in between. The CDR3 spans 15 residues. Germline lookup yields CDR1 SGHKS and CDR2 YYEKEE (reference sequence). For the CDR3, the DNA is TGTGCCAGCAGCTTGGAAGGGGTCCTAGTGGGGGAGCAGTACTTC. This encodes CASSLEGVLVGEQYF. Full variable domain (outside the CDR3, taken from reference TRBV5-5 and TRBJ2-7): DAGVTQSPTHLIKTRGQQVTLRCSPISGHKSVSWYQQVLGQGPQFIFQYYEKEERGRGNFPDRFSARQFPNYSSELNVNALLLGDSALYLCASSLEGVLVGEQYFGPGTRLTVT.

This sequence joins TRBV5-4 and TRBJ2-2; perhaps TRBD2 as D (6 bases). Per germline, CDR1 SGHNT and CDR2 YYREEE (reference sequence). The CDR3 length is 16 residues. The V gene lost 3 bases and the J gene lost 4 bases, with 16 bases spanning the gap. CDR3: CASSSSGRSGTGELFF. The CDR3 DNA reads TGTGCCAGCAGCTCCTCAGGGAGGTCGGGCACCGGGGAGCTGTTTTTT.

The V call is TRBV9, the J call TRBJ2-1, with D possibly being TRBD2 (5 bases). The germline V gene has CDR1 SGDLS and CDR2 YYNGEE. V was clipped by 0 bases and J by 8 bases, with 12 bases between them. This CDR3 comprises 14 residues. The CDR3 DNA follows: TGTGCCAGCAGCGTAGCCGGCTTGGAGGATGAGCAGTTCTTC. Translating it yields CASSVAGLEDEQFF.

V and J are TRBV9 and TRBJ2-5, with D perhaps matching TRBD1 or TRBD2 (6 bases each). The CDR3 has 15 residues. Germline CDR1 and CDR2: SGDLS and YYNGEE. Trimming left V 1 base short and J 1 base short, with 11 bases between. This CDR3 is CASSVTGRRQETQYF. DNA of the CDR3: TGTGCCAGCAGCGTAACAGGGAGGCGCCAAGAGACCCAGTACTTC.

This rearrangement joins TRBV30 to TRBJ1-1, with D possibly matching TRBD1 (6 bases). The CDR3 totals 13 residues. Germline V gene sequence: CDR1 GTSNPN, CDR2 SVGIG (reference sequence). V was cut by 7 bases and J by 1 base, with 13 bases left in between. The CDR3 spells CASSRDKNTEAFF. The CDR3, as DNA: TGTGCCTCGTCCCGGGACAAGAACACTGAAGCTTTCTTT.